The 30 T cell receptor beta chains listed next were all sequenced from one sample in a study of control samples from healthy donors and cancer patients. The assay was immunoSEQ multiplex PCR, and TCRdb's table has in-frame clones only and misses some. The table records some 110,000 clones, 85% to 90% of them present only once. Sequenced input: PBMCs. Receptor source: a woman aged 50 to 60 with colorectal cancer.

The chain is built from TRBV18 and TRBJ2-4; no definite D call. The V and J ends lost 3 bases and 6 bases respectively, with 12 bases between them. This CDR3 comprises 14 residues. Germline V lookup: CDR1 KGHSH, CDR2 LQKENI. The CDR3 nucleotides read TGTGCCAGCTCACCGCCCCCTGACCGAAACATTCAGTACTTC. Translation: CASSPPPDRNIQYF. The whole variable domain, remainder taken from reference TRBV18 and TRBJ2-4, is NAGVMQNPRHLVRRRGQEARLRCSPMKGHSHVYWYRQLPEEGLKFMVYLQKENIIDESGMPKERFSAEFPKEGPSILRIQQVVRGDSAAYFCASSPPPDRNIQYFGAGTRLSVL.

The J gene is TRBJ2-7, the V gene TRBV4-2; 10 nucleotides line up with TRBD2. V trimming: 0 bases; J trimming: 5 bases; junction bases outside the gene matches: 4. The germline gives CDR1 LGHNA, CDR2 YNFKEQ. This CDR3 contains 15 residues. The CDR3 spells CASSQDPSGSDEQYF. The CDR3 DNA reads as TGTGCCAGCAGCCAAGATCCTAGCGGGAGCGACGAGCAGTACTTC.

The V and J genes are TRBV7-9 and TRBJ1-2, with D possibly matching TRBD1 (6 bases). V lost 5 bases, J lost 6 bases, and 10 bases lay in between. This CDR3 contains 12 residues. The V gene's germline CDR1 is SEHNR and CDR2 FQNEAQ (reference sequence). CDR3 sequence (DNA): TGTGCCAGCAGCGAGCACAGGGATGGCTACACCTTC. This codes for CASSEHRDGYTF.

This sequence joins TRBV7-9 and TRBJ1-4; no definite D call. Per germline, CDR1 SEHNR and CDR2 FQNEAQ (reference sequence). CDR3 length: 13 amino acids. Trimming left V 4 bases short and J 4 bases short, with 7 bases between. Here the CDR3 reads CASSSESNEKLFF. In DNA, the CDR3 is TGTGCCAGCAGCTCAGAGAGTAATGAAAAACTGTTTTTT.

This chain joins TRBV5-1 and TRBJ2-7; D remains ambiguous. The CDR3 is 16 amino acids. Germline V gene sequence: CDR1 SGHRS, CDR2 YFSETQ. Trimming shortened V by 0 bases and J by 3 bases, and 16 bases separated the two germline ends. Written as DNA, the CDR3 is TGCGCCAGCAGCTTGGACTCTGGCGGCACGATCTACGAGCAGTACTTC. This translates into CASSLDSGGTIYEQYF.

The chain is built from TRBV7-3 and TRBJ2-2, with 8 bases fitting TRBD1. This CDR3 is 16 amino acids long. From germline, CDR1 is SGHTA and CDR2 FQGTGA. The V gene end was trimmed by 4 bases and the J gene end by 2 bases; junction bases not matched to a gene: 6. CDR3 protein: CASSSAGTGNTGELFF. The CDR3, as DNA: TGTGCCAGCAGCTCGGCCGGGACAGGAAACACCGGGGAGCTGTTTTTT.

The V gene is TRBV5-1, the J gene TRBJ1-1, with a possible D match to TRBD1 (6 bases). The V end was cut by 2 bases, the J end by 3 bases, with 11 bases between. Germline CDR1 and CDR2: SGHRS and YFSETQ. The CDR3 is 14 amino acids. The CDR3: CASSFQGSDTEAFF. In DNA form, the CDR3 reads TGCGCCAGCAGCTTCCAGGGGTCCGACACTGAAGCTTTCTTT.

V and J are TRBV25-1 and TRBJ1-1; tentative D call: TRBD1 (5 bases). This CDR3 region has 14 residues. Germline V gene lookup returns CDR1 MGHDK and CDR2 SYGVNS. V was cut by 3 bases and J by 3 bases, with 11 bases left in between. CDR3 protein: CASSDWGEYTEAFF. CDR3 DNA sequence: TGTGCCAGCAGTGATTGGGGCGAGTACACTGAAGCTTTCTTT.

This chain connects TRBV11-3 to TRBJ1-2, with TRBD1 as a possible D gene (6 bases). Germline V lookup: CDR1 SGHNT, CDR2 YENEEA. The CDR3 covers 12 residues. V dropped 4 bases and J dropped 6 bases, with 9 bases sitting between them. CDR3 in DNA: TGTGCCAGCAGCTCGGGGGGCAATGGCTACACCTTC. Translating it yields CASSSGGNGYTF. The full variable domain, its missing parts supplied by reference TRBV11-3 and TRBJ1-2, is EAGVVQSPRYKIIEKKQPVAFWCNPISGHNTLYWYLQNLGQGPELLIRYENEEAVDDSQLPKDRFSAERLKGVDSTLKIQPAELGDSAVYLCASSSGGNGYTFGSGTRLTVV.

Written as DNA, the CDR3 is TGTGCCAGCAGCCAAGATTCCGCAGGGGACACTGAAGCTTTCTTT. This encodes CASSQDSAGDTEAFF. The chain carries TRBV3-1 (or the pseudogene TRBV3-2) and TRBJ1-1, with a tentative D call TRBD1 (6 bases). CDR3 length equals 15 residues. CDR1 and CDR2 from the germline V gene are LGHDT and YNNKEL (reference sequence). Trimming cost V 0 bases and J 3 bases, with 11 bases left between them.

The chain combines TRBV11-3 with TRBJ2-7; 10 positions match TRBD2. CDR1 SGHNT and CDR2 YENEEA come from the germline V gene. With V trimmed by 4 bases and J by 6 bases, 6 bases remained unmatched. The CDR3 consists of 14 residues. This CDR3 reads CASSSGLAGAEQYF. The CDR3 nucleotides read TGTGCCAGCAGCTCGGGGCTAGCGGGAGCCGAGCAGTACTTC.

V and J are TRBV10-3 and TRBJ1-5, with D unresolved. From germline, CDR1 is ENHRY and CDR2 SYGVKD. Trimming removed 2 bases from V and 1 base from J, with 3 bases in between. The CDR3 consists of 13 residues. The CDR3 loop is CAISETSNQPQHF. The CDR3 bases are TGTGCCATCAGTGAGACCAGCAATCAGCCCCAGCATTTT.

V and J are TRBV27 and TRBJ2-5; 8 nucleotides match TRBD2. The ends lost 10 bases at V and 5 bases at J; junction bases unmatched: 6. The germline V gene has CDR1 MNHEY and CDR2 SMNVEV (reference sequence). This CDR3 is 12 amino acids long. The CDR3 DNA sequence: TGTGCCACGGGGGGGCTGGGGGAGACCCAGTACTTC. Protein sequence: CATGGLGETQYF.

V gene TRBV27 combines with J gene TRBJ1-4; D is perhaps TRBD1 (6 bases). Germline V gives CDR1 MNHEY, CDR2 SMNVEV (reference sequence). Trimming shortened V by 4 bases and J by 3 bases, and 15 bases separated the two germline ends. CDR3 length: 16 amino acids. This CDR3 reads CASSSLTGRSNEKLFF. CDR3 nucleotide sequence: TGTGCCAGCAGTTCCCTAACAGGGAGGTCTAATGAAAAACTGTTTTTT.

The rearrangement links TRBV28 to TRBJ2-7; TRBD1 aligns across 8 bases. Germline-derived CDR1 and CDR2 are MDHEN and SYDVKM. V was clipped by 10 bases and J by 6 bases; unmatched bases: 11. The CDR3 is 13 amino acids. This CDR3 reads CATGAGGYTEQYF. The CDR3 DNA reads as TGTGCCACCGGGGCAGGGGGCTACACCGAGCAGTACTTC.

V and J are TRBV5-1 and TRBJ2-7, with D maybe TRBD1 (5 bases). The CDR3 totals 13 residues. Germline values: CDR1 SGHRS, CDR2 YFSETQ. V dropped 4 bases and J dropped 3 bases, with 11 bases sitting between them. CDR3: CASSHTQGYEQYF. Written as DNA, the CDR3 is TGCGCCAGCAGCCATACGCAGGGCTACGAGCAGTACTTC.

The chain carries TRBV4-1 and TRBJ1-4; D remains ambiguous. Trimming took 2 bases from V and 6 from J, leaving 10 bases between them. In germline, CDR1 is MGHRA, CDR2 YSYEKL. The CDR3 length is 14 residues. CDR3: CASSQINRYEKLFF. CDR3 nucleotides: TGCGCCAGCAGCCAAATTAACAGATATGAAAAACTGTTTTTT.

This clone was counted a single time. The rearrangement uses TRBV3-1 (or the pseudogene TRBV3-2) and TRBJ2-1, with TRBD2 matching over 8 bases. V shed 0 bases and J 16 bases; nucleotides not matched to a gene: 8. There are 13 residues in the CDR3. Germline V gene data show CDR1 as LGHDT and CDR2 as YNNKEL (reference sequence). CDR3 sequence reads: CASSQERGALQFF. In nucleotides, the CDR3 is TGTGCCAGCAGCCAAGAGCGGGGGGCCCTTCAATTCTTC.

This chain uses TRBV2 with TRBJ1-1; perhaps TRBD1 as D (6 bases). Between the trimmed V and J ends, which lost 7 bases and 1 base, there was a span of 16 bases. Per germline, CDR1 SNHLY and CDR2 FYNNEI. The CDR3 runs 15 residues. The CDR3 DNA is TGTGCCAGCACCGCCCTTACAGGGAAGAACACTGAAGCTTTCTTT. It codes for CASTALTGKNTEAFF.

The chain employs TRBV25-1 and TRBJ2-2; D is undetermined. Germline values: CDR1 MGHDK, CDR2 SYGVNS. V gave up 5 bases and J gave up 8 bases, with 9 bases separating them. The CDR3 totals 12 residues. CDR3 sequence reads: CASSRQRGELFF. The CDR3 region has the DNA TGTGCCAGCAGTCGACAACGGGGGGAGCTGTTTTTT.

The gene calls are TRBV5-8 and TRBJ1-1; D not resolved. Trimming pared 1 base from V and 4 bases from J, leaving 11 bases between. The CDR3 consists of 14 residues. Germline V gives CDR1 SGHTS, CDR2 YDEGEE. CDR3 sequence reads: CASSLMGSGTEAFF. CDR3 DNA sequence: TGTGCCAGCAGCTTGATGGGGTCTGGCACTGAAGCTTTCTTT.

The CDR3, as DNA: TGTGCCAGCAGTGAAAACCCTGATAGGCTGAATGAAAAACTGTTTTTT. Residues: CASSENPDRLNEKLFF. J is TRBJ1-4 and V is TRBV6-1; no reliable D call. CDR1 and CDR2 (germline): MNHNS, SASEGT. CDR3 size: 16 residues. The V gene lost 2 bases and the J gene lost 5 bases, with 15 bases spanning the gap.

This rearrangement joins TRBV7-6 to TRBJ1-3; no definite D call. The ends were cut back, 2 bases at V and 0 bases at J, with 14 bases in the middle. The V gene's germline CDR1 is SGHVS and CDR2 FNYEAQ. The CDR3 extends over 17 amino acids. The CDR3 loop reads CASSLLQNSYSGNTIYF. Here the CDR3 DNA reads TGTGCCAGCAGCTTACTCCAGAACAGTTACTCTGGAAACACCATATATTTT. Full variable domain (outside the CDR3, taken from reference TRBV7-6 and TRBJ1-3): GAGVSQSPRYKVTKRGQDVALRCDPISGHVSLYWYRQALGQGPEFLTYFNYEAQQDKSGLPNDRFSAERPEGSISTLTIQRTEQRDSAMYRCASSLLQNSYSGNTIYFGEGSWLTVV.

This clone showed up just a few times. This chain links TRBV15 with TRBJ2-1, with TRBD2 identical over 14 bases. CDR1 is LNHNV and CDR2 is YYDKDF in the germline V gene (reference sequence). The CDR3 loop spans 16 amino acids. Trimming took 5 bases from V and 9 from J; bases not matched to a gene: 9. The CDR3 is CATSLSGLAGAGEQFF. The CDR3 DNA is TGTGCCACCAGCTTATCGGGACTAGCGGGAGCCGGTGAGCAGTTCTTC.

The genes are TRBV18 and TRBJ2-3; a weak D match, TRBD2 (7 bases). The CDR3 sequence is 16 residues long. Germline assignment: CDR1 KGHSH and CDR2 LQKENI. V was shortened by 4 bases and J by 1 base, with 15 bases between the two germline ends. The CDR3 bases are TGTGCCAGCTCACGAAGGACGGGGGGCCGCACAGATACGCAGTATTTT. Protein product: CASSRRTGGRTDTQYF.

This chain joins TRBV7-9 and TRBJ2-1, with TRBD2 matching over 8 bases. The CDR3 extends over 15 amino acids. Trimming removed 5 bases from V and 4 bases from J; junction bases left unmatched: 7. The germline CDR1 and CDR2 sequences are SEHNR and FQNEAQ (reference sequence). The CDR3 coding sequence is TGTGCCAGCAGCCTACGGGCGGGGGGATACAATGAGCAGTTCTTC. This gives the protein CASSLRAGGYNEQFF.

The CDR3 region has the DNA TGTGCCAGCAGCCCCTCGGAGGGCAGACCAAACACTGAAGCTTTCTTT. It translates to CASSPSEGRPNTEAFF. The V call is TRBV9, the J call TRBJ1-1; D unresolved. Germline CDR1 reads SGDLS; CDR2 reads YYNGEE. V was cut by 4 bases and J by 2 bases, with 18 bases left in between. The CDR3 consists of 16 residues.

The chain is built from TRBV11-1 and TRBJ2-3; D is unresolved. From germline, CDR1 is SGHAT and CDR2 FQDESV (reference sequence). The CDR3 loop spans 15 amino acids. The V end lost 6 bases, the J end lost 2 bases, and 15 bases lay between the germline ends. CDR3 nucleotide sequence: TGTGCCAGCAGAACACTACAGAGAGTCACAGATACGCAGTATTTT. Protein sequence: CASRTLQRVTDTQYF.

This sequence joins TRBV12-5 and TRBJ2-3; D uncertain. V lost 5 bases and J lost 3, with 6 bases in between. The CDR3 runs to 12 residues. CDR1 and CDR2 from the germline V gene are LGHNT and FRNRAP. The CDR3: CASGHMTDTQYF. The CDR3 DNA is TGTGCTAGTGGTCACATGACAGATACGCAGTATTTT. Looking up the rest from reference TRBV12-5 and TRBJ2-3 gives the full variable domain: DARVTQTPRHKVTEMGQEVTMRCQPILGHNTVFWYRQTMMQGLELLAYFRNRAPLDDSGMPKDRFSAEMPDATLATLKIQPSEPRDSAVYFCASGHMTDTQYFGPGTRLTVL.

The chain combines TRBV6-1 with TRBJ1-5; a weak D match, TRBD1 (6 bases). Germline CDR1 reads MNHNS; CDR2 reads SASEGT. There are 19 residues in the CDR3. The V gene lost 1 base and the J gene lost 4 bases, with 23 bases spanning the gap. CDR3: CASSEGPPPRQVRNQPQHF. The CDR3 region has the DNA TGTGCCAGCAGTGAAGGCCCCCCCCCGAGACAGGTTAGGAATCAGCCCCAGCATTTT.